The 22 T cell receptor beta chains in this list originate from one sample, sequenced in a study of T cells in Graves' hyperthyroidism and ophthalmopathy. Regions amplified from RNA transcripts were the TCR beta CDR3 regions. Using the HTBI primer set, a first-round RT-PCR was run on the TCR CDR3. One entry per CDR3 protein, called by TCRdb with MiXCR from the multiplex PCR reads. Of fewer than 250,000 distinct CDR3 sequences listed, approximately 23% are singletons. The sequencing input was blood. The receptors shown here come from a woman aged 40 to 50 with Graves' ophthalmopathy.

This clonotype was found many times. This chain connects TRBV2 to TRBJ2-7; 9 bases fit TRBD2. V was clipped by 0 bases and J by 2 bases; unmatched bases: 5. The germline gives CDR1 SNHLY, CDR2 FYNNEI. The CDR3 runs 16 residues. This CDR3 is CASSEARLAGTYEQYF. In DNA form, the CDR3 reads TGTGCCAGCAGTGAAGCGCGGCTAGCGGGAACCTACGAGCAGTACTTC.

This clonotype was detected many times. The rearrangement links TRBV9 to TRBJ1-1; D remains unclear. This CDR3 comprises 13 residues. V lost 3 bases, J lost 0 bases, and 6 bases lay in between. Germline V gives CDR1 SGDLS, CDR2 YYNGEE. The CDR3 nucleotides are TGTGCCAGCAGCGAACTTATGAACACTGAAGCTTTCTTT. Its translation: CASSELMNTEAFF.

CDR3 in amino acids: CASSEMGDLTNTGELFF. CDR3 DNA: TGTGCCAGCAGTGAAATGGGTGACCTAACGAACACCGGGGAGCTGTTTTTT. The chain carries TRBV28 and TRBJ2-2; D not resolved. The CDR3 has 17 amino acids. Germline CDR1 is MDHEN and CDR2 is SYDVKM. Trimming took 5 bases from V and 0 from J, leaving 16 bases between them.

In nucleotides, the CDR3 is TGCGCCAGCAGAGAGAATAACTATGGCTACACCTTC. Translating it yields CASRENNYGYTF. The genes are TRBV5-1 and TRBJ1-2; D remains unclear. V was pared by 5 bases and J by 1 base, with 6 bases between. Germline CDR1 and CDR2: SGHRS and YFSETQ. The CDR3 runs to 12 residues.

This clonotype appeared many times. The chain carries TRBV4-2 and TRBJ2-4; D is unresolved. The CDR3 spans 12 residues. The V gene's germline CDR1 is LGHNA and CDR2 YNFKEQ. Trimming removed 3 bases from V and 9 bases from J, with 9 bases in between. The CDR3 region has the DNA TGTGCCAGCAGCCATGGGTTGGGCATTCAGTACTTC. Residues: CASSHGLGIQYF.

This clonotype was counted ten times or more. The chain is built from TRBV29-1 and TRBJ2-7; 10 positions agree with TRBD1. The CDR3 spans 13 residues. Germline V lookup: CDR1 SQVTM, CDR2 ANQGSEA. V lost 6 bases, J lost 3 bases, and 5 bases stayed unmatched. CDR3 in amino acids: CSVPGQGIYEQYF. The DNA of the CDR3 is TGCAGCGTCCCGGGACAGGGGATCTACGAGCAGTACTTC.

The chain carries TRBV28 and TRBJ2-5; weak D call: TRBD1 (5 bases). The CDR3 is made up of 11 amino acids. From germline, CDR1 is MDHEN and CDR2 SYDVKM. Trimming removed 8 bases from V and 4 bases from J, with 8 bases in between. The CDR3 DNA reads as TGTGCCAGCGGGGCCCGAGAGACCCAGTACTTC. Amino acid sequence: CASGARETQYF. Complete variable domain (other parts from reference TRBV28 and TRBJ2-5): DVKVTQSSRYLVKRTGEKVFLECVQDMDHENMFWYRQDPGLGLRLIYFSYDVKMKEKGDIPEGYSVSREKKERFSLILESASTNQTSMYLCASGARETQYFGPGTRLLVL.

This clonotype was seen at least ten times. The genes are TRBV28 and TRBJ1-5; D is possibly TRBD1 (6 bases). Germline CDR1 is MDHEN and CDR2 is SYDVKM. CDR3 length: 18 amino acids. The V and J ends lost 4 bases and 2 bases respectively, with 21 bases between them. The CDR3 here is CASSSLGGAQYGNQPQHF. Written as DNA, the CDR3 is TGTGCCAGCAGTTCTTTGGGGGGCGCGCAGTATGGCAATCAGCCCCAGCATTTT.

This clonotype has ten or more counts. The rearrangement uses TRBV12-3 or TRBV12-4 and TRBJ1-2, with D uncertain. The V end lost 5 bases, the J end lost 1 base, and 11 bases lay between the germline ends. This CDR3 comprises 14 residues. The CDR3 DNA reads as TGTGCCAGCAGTGGTTTCGGGGATAACTATGGCTACACCTTC. The encoded protein is CASSGFGDNYGYTF.

This clonotype showed up many times. This sequence joins TRBV4-1 and TRBJ2-7; D might be TRBD1 (5 bases). CDR1 MGHRA and CDR2 YSYEKL come from the germline V gene. The CDR3 is 14 residues long. Trimming took off 2 bases at V and 0 bases at J, with 8 bases between the two ends. Written as DNA, the CDR3 is TGCGCCAGCAGCCAAAAAGGGGACTCCTACGAGCAGTACTTC. Its protein is CASSQKGDSYEQYF.

This clonotype was recorded many times. This chain connects TRBV28 to TRBJ2-4; D remains unclear. Germline lookup yields CDR1 MDHEN and CDR2 SYDVKM. Trimming shortened V by 5 bases and J by 2 bases, and 13 bases separated the two germline ends. This CDR3 has 15 residues. CDR3 sequence reads: CASSPSTQTKNIQYF. The CDR3 DNA reads as TGTGCCAGCAGTCCGAGCACCCAAACCAAAAACATTCAGTACTTC.

The sample holds a few counts of this clonotype. The rearrangement joins TRBV4-1 to TRBJ1-2; D is uncertain. The CDR3 spans 19 residues. V lost 0 bases and J lost 0, with 20 bases in between. The germline CDR1 and CDR2 sequences are MGHRA and YSYEKL. The CDR3 region is CASSQEVEGSDTSNYGYTF. The CDR3 DNA sequence: TGCGCCAGCAGCCAAGAAGTGGAAGGGAGCGACACCTCTAACTATGGCTACACCTTC.

This clonotype appeared many times. The rearrangement links TRBV6-1 to TRBJ2-5; D is tentatively TRBD1 or TRBD2 (6 bases each). The germline gives CDR1 MNHNS, CDR2 SASEGT. Trimming pared 8 bases from V and 5 bases from J, leaving 12 bases between. The CDR3 runs 12 residues. CDR3 loop: CASGGLAETQYF. In DNA, the CDR3 is TGTGCCAGCGGGGGGCTCGCGGAGACCCAGTACTTC.

This clonotype was seen repeatedly, ten times or more. The chain is built from TRBV19 and TRBJ1-5, with TRBD1 as a possible D gene (5 bases). CDR3 length: 15 amino acids. Germline V gene data show CDR1 as LNHDA and CDR2 as SQIVND (reference sequence). Trimming left V 5 bases short and J 2 bases short, with 13 bases between. DNA of the CDR3: TGTGCCAGTAGTGCAGGGACGATAGGCAATCAGCCCCAGCATTTT. It is translated as CASSAGTIGNQPQHF.

This clonotype was found many times. The chain couples TRBV28 to TRBJ2-5, with 10 bases aligning to TRBD1. In germline, CDR1 is MDHEN, CDR2 SYDVKM. The CDR3 totals 14 residues. Trimming cost V 6 bases and J 4 bases; bases outside gene matches: 5. This chain's CDR3 is CASRDRGIGETQYF. CDR3 in DNA: TGTGCCAGCAGGGACAGGGGGATAGGAGAGACCCAGTACTTC.

This clonotype was seen many times. This CDR3 reads CASSPSGTGNTEAFF. The CDR3 region has the DNA TGTGCCAGCAGCCCTTCCGGGACAGGAAACACTGAAGCTTTCTTT. This rearrangement joins TRBV7-2 to TRBJ1-1; 8 bases match TRBD1. Germline-derived CDR1 and CDR2 are SGHTA and FQGNSA. Trimming cost V 5 bases and J 2 bases; bases outside gene matches: 7. This CDR3 is 15 amino acids long.

This chain joins TRBV7-3 and TRBJ1-1, with D tentatively TRBD1 (5 bases). Looked up from germline, CDR1 is SGHTA and CDR2 is FQGTGA. The CDR3 length is 13 residues. The V end lost 5 bases, the J end lost 3 bases, and 10 bases lay between the germline ends. CDR3 nucleotide sequence: TGTGCCAGCAGCATAGGGACTTACACTGAAGCTTTCTTT. Translation gives CASSIGTYTEAFF.

This clonotype was observed at least ten times. The chain carries TRBV6-2 or TRBV6-3 and TRBJ1-1; D is uncertain. V was shortened by 6 bases and J by 6 bases, with 23 bases between the two germline ends. The CDR3 loop spans 16 amino acids. The V gene's germline CDR1 is MNHEY and CDR2 SVGEGT. CDR3 nucleotides: TGTGCCAGCAGCTCTCGAACTGGACGGGAGCGGGCTGAAGCTTTCTTT. It specifies CASSSRTGRERAEAFF.

This clonotype was counted many times. This sequence joins TRBV9 and TRBJ2-7; weak D call: TRBD2 (5 bases). The CDR3 is made up of 13 amino acids. V was trimmed by 4 bases and J by 0 bases, leaving 8 bases between them. In germline, CDR1 is SGDLS, CDR2 YYNGEE. The DNA for the CDR3 is TGTGCCAGCAGCCCTAGCCTCTCCTACGAGCAGTACTTC. It specifies CASSPSLSYEQYF.

The rearrangement links TRBV12-3 or TRBV12-4 to TRBJ1-2, with a possible D match to TRBD1 (5 bases). The CDR3 is made up of 13 amino acids. V lost 7 bases to trimming and J lost 4 bases, with 13 bases between them. The CDR3 sequence is CASTRRDFYGYTF. DNA of the CDR3: TGTGCCAGCACCCGACGGGACTTCTATGGCTACACCTTC.

This clonotype came up many times. The chain carries TRBV12-3 or TRBV12-4 and TRBJ2-6, with D perhaps TRBD1 (6 bases). Deletions cut 7 bases from V and 0 bases from J, with 16 bases between. This CDR3 spans 17 amino acids. Here the CDR3 DNA reads TGTGCCAGCATTTGGGACATTGCCAGCTCTGGGGCCAACGTCCTGACTTTC. Its translation: CASIWDIASSGANVLTF.

Many counts were recorded for this clonotype. The V gene is TRBV12-3 or TRBV12-4, the J gene TRBJ2-5, with D perhaps TRBD2 (5 bases). This CDR3 contains 16 residues. V was pared by 3 bases and J by 4 bases, with 18 bases between. CDR3 protein: CASSLLISGGGETQYF. The CDR3 region has the DNA TGTGCCAGCAGTTTGTTAATCAGTGGAGGAGGAGAGACCCAGTACTTC.